Each of the 8 T cell receptor beta chains below was sequenced from the same sample in a study of shared clonotypes between healthy human individuals. TCRdb keeps only in-frame clones here, not all; method: immunoSEQ multiplex PCR. Altogether approximately 640,000 clones are present, about 90% being singletons, with the ten largest covering less than 40%. Input material: memory CD8+ T cells from PBMCs. Subset of the sample: CD45RO+ cells pooled with CCR7-negative TemRA cells. The source is a young man in good health. Some clones in this sample may be carry-over from other donors' samples.

This clone was detected only once. The chain uses TRBV19 and TRBJ2-7, with D perhaps TRBD1 or TRBD2 (5 bases each). Per the germline V gene, CDR1 is LNHDA and CDR2 is SQIVND (reference sequence). The CDR3 contains 15 residues. V dropped 3 bases and J dropped 0 bases, with 12 bases sitting between them. The CDR3 DNA reads as TGTGCCAGTAGTATGGGACCGCCGAGCTCCTACGAGCAGTACTTC. Its protein product is CASSMGPPSSYEQYF.

This clone appeared a single time. V usage is TRBV5-1 and J usage is TRBJ2-1; D is unresolved. The V gene's germline CDR1 is SGHRS and CDR2 YFSETQ. There are 12 residues in the CDR3. V was shortened by 8 bases and J by 0 bases, with 6 bases between the two germline ends. Here the CDR3 reads CASTLSYNEQFF. The CDR3 nucleotides read TGCGCCAGTACGCTCTCCTACAATGAGCAGTTCTTC.

This chain joins TRBV7-9 and TRBJ1-2; 8 positions agree with TRBD1. Germline V lookup: CDR1 SEHNR, CDR2 FQNEAQ (reference sequence). The CDR3 extends over 16 amino acids. V was pared by 5 bases and J by 4 bases, with 12 bases of the junction left unmatched. The CDR3 region has the DNA TGTGCCAGCAGCGCAAAAGAGGGACAGGATGCCTATGGCTACACCTTC. Amino acids: CASSAKEGQDAYGYTF.

The rearrangement joins TRBV10-2 to TRBJ1-4; 7 nucleotides align to TRBD1. In germline, CDR1 is WSHSY, CDR2 SAAADI. Trimming cost V 4 bases and J 8 bases; bases outside gene matches: 10. The length of the CDR3 is 15 residues. Here the CDR3 reads CASSGTGAGDEKLFF. DNA for the CDR3: TGCGCCAGCAGTGGCACAGGGGCGGGGGACGAAAAACTGTTTTTT.

J is TRBJ2-3 and V is TRBV27; TRBD1 or TRBD2 may be the D gene (6 bases each). The V gene lost 6 bases and the J gene lost 6 bases, with 19 bases spanning the gap. CDR3 length: 15 residues. Germline V lookup: CDR1 MNHEY, CDR2 SMNVEV (reference sequence). Here the CDR3 reads CASRISWGALDTQYF. DNA for the CDR3: TGTGCCAGCAGAATAAGCTGGGGGGCTCTGGATACGCAGTATTTT.

This clone was seen a few times. J is TRBJ1-2 and V is TRBV6-1; 9 bases are shared with TRBD1. The J segment lost 7 bases and the V segment lost 2 bases, leaving 8 bases of the junction unmatched. CDR3 length: 15 amino acids. Germline V gene lookup returns CDR1 MNHNS and CDR2 SASEGT. The CDR3 region is CASSEYETGGLGYTF. DNA of the CDR3: TGTGCCAGCAGTGAATATGAGACAGGGGGTCTTGGCTACACCTTC.

V is TRBV2 and J is TRBJ2-1, with TRBD1 as a possible D gene (5 bases). Trimming took off 2 bases at V and 3 bases at J, with 11 bases between the two ends. CDR1 SNHLY and CDR2 FYNNEI come from the germline V gene. The CDR3 spans 15 residues. The CDR3 DNA is TGTGCCAGCAGTGAACGTCAGGGTAACTACAATGAGCAGTTCTTC. This sequence encodes CASSERQGNYNEQFF.

V gene TRBV5-1 combines with J gene TRBJ2-1; maybe TRBD2 (5 bases). Germline CDR1 is SGHRS and CDR2 is YFSETQ. Trimming pared 0 bases from V and 7 bases from J, leaving 14 bases between. This CDR3 has 15 amino acids. The CDR3 nucleotides read TGCGCCAGCAGCTTGGGTCGGGGAATCGGGAATGAGCAGTTCTTC. Its translation: CASSLGRGIGNEQFF. The full variable domain, rest sourced from reference TRBV5-1 and TRBJ2-1, is KAGVTQTPRYLIKTRGQQVTLSCSPISGHRSVSWYQQTPGQGLQFLFEYFSETQRNKGNFPGRFSGRQFSNSRSEMNVSTLELGDSALYLCASSLGRGIGNEQFFGPGTRLTVL.